The clone carrying this TCR beta chain has at least ten counts. Its target is not known. This entry is derived from a study of T cell repertoires in cytomegalovirus infection. In the study overall: CMV epitopes in the study were HLA-C-restricted (recently identified) and HLA-B-restricted (well studied).

Germline CDR1 is SGHVS and CDR2 is FNYEAQ. The CDR3 runs 15 residues. The J segment lost 6 bases and the V segment lost 5 bases, leaving 7 bases of the junction unmatched. TCRdb analysed the reads with MiXCR anew, one entry per CDR3 protein. The top ten clones hold about an eighth of a sample with 650,000 to 900,000 distinct CDR3 sequences, about 27% of them seen once. The V gene is TRBV7-6, the J gene TRBJ2-2; 9 bases match TRBD1. This specimen was cultured CD8+ T cells from PBMCs, taken from culture after CMV antigen stimulation. The TCR was taken from a human donor in good health (CMV status not recorded). Some clones in this sample may be carry-over from other donors' samples. The CDR3 loop reads CASSLRTGEAGELFF. CDR3 bases: TGTGCCAGCAGCCTGCGGACAGGGGAGGCCGGGGAGCTGTTTTTT.